Following are 26 T cell receptor beta chains from one sample sequenced in a study of CD8 T cells in ankylosing spondylitis listed by TCRdb under 2017. Library creation used 5' RACE. TCRdb records Illumina HiSeq 2500 as the sequencer. Using fastp at Q25 and MiXCR, TCRdb reprocessed the public reads and kept productive beta chains. Rows are combined by CDR3 protein, so each entry shows the most common genes and DNA. The sample has about 90,000 distinct CDR3 sequences on record, around 30% of them singletons. The ten most abundant clones make up around 60% of the sample. The specimen was blood, either unsorted or a sorted T cell fraction (not recorded which). These receptors all stem from a male donor with ankylosing spondylitis or in good health (not recorded which).

The chain uses TRBV28 and TRBJ2-3; D is unresolved. The germline V gene encodes CDR1 MDHEN and CDR2 SYDVKM. CDR3 length: 11 residues. The V and J ends lost 3 bases and 5 bases respectively, with 3 bases between them. The CDR3 protein is CASSFLDTQYF. In nucleotides, the CDR3 is TGTGCCAGCAGTTTCTTAGATACGCAGTATTTT.

The chain combines TRBV5-1 with TRBJ2-1, with D possibly matching TRBD2 (6 bases). Trimming took off 0 bases at V and 9 bases at J, with 13 bases between the two ends. Germline loops: CDR1 SGHRS, CDR2 YFSETQ. CDR3 length equals 14 residues. The CDR3: CASSLARLVGEQFF. The CDR3 coding sequence is TGCGCCAGCAGCTTGGCCCGACTAGTAGGTGAGCAGTTCTTC.

There are a few counts of this clonotype. The chain carries TRBV7-2 and TRBJ1-5; tentatively, D is TRBD1 (6 bases). Looked up from germline, CDR1 is SGHTA and CDR2 is FQGNSA. V was pared by 3 bases and J by 7 bases, with 16 bases between. The length of the CDR3 is 15 residues. DNA for the CDR3: TGTGCCAGCAGCTTCATGGCAGGGGCCGACCAGCCCCAGCATTTT. This encodes CASSFMAGADQPQHF.

This clonotype was found many times. The rearrangement uses TRBV20-1 and TRBJ2-5, with D hard to call. The germline CDR1 and CDR2 sequences are DFQATT and SNEGSKA (reference sequence). V lost 7 bases and J lost 4, with 19 bases in between. The CDR3 runs 14 residues. This chain's CDR3 is CSELGRRSAETQYF. The CDR3 DNA is TGCAGTGAGCTAGGTCGGCGGAGTGCAGAGACCCAGTACTTC.

The chain links TRBV28 to TRBJ2-4; D is possibly TRBD1 (6 bases). This CDR3 has 18 amino acids. Germline-derived CDR1 and CDR2 are MDHEN and SYDVKM. V gave up 7 bases and J gave up 2 bases, with 24 bases separating them. CDR3 DNA: TGTGCCAGCAAGGTGGGGGCCCACCCTCAACCTTCCAAAAACATTCAGTACTTC. Its protein product is CASKVGAHPQPSKNIQYF. Filled out from reference TRBV28 and TRBJ2-4, the complete variable domain reads DVKVTQSSRYLVKRTGEKVFLECVQDMDHENMFWYRQDPGLGLRLIYFSYDVKMKEKGDIPEGYSVSREKKERFSLILESASTNQTSMYLCASKVGAHPQPSKNIQYFGAGTRLSVL.

There are a few counts of this clonotype. This chain connects TRBV5-1 to TRBJ2-2, with 7 bases lining up with TRBD1. The germline CDR1 and CDR2 sequences are SGHRS and YFSETQ. Trimming at V came to 0 bases and at J to 6 bases, leaving 2 bases not matched to a gene. There are 14 residues in the CDR3. The CDR3 loop is CASSLVQGAGELFF. The CDR3 nucleotides are TGCGCCAGCAGCTTGGTTCAGGGGGCCGGGGAGCTGTTTTTT. Using reference TRBV5-1 and TRBJ2-2 for the parts outside the CDR3, the full variable domain is KAGVTQTPRYLIKTRGQQVTLSCSPISGHRSVSWYQQTPGQGLQFLFEYFSETQRNKGNFPGRFSGRQFSNSRSEMNVSTLELGDSALYLCASSLVQGAGELFFGEGSRLTVL.

This clonotype was counted between two and nine times. The J gene is TRBJ2-5, the V gene TRBV29-1; 14 bases match TRBD2. This CDR3 is built from 16 residues. Germline CDR1 SQVTM, CDR2 ANQGSEA. Trimming took 4 bases from V and 4 from J; bases not matched to a gene: 8. This CDR3 reads CSVVSSGTSGGETQYF. CDR3 in DNA: TGCAGCGTTGTCAGTTCTGGGACTAGCGGGGGAGAGACCCAGTACTTC.

V usage is TRBV2 and J usage is TRBJ2-7; D gene unclear. Trimming cost V 7 bases and J 7 bases, with 14 bases left between them. CDR3 length equals 12 residues. Germline CDR1 SNHLY, CDR2 FYNNEI. CDR3 sequence (DNA): TGTGCCAGCAATCGAAGAATGGTTGAGCAGTACGTC. As protein: CASNRRMVEQYV.

This clonotype occurred a few times. The gene calls are TRBV5-1 and TRBJ1-1; tentatively, D is TRBD1 (6 bases). Trimming took 4 bases from V and 2 from J, leaving 21 bases between them. Germline V lookup: CDR1 SGHRS, CDR2 YFSETQ. The CDR3 is 17 residues long. The CDR3 DNA reads TGCGCCAGCAGCGGCCCTACAGGGATGGGGACCAACACTGAAGCTTTCTTT. This codes for CASSGPTGMGTNTEAFF.

This chain joins TRBV27 and TRBJ2-7; D may be TRBD1 (5 bases). Trimming removed 3 bases at V and 6 bases at J, with 15 bases between. From germline, CDR1 is MNHEY and CDR2 SMNVEV (reference sequence). The CDR3 loop spans 14 amino acids. The CDR3 sequence: CASSFPYRRGEQYV. The CDR3 DNA reads TGTGCCAGCAGTTTCCCGTACCGAAGGGGCGAGCAGTACGTC.

This clonotype was observed a single time. The chain links TRBV18 to TRBJ2-1, with D possibly TRBD1 on 5 matching bases. V lost 4 bases and J 8 bases, leaving 15 bases between the germline ends. This CDR3 region has 14 residues. The germline V gene has CDR1 KGHSH and CDR2 LQKENI. The CDR3 region has the DNA TGTGCCAGCTCACAGAATCAGGGTTCGGATGAGCAGTTCTTC. This encodes CASSQNQGSDEQFF.

This clonotype was counted a few times. V gene TRBV12-3 or TRBV12-4 combines with J gene TRBJ1-4; TRBD1 is a possible D gene (6 bases). CDR3 length: 16 amino acids. The V and J ends lost 6 bases and 0 bases respectively, with 14 bases between them. The CDR3 reads CASRLGQTPTNEKLFF. Here the CDR3 DNA reads TGTGCCAGCAGACTTGGACAGACACCAACTAATGAAAAACTGTTTTTT.

V gene TRBV3-1 combines with J gene TRBJ2-2; tentatively, D is TRBD2 (6 bases). The CDR3 is 15 residues long. Germline CDR1 and CDR2: LGHDT and YNNKEL (reference sequence). V lost 3 bases and J 4 bases, leaving 12 bases between the germline ends. The CDR3 reads CASSHRREGTGELFF. In nucleotides, the CDR3 is TGTGCCAGCAGCCACCGGCGGGAAGGCACCGGGGAGCTGTTTTTT.

This clonotype showed up just a few times. The chain couples TRBV12-3 or TRBV12-4 to TRBJ2-1, with 11 bases fitting TRBD2. The CDR3 is made up of 15 amino acids. V dropped 6 bases and J dropped 5; count of bases not matched to a gene: 6. The CDR3 is CASRTYSGGDNEQFF. The CDR3 DNA sequence: TGTGCCAGCAGAACCTATAGCGGGGGGGACAATGAGCAGTTCTTC.

The rearrangement uses TRBV7-8 and TRBJ2-7; a possible D gene is TRBD2 (5 bases). CDR1 and CDR2 (germline): SGHVS, FQNEAQ. CDR3 length: 14 amino acids. Trimming removed 5 bases from V and 2 bases from J, with 13 bases in between. The CDR3 DNA follows: TGTGCCAGCAGCCCCGGGATCATCCCCTACGAGCAGTACGTC. Protein: CASSPGIIPYEQYV.

This clonotype appeared many times. V is TRBV7-2 and J is TRBJ2-1; D not resolved. Trimming removed 1 base from V and 7 bases from J, with 11 bases in between. The CDR3 runs 14 residues. Germline CDR1 SGHTA, CDR2 FQGNSA. The CDR3 spells CASSLEVGFNEQFF. The DNA of the CDR3 is TGTGCCAGCAGCTTAGAGGTAGGGTTTAATGAGCAGTTCTTC.

This clonotype was detected only a few times. The genes are TRBV20-1 and TRBJ2-7; TRBD1 is a possible D gene (6 bases). V was clipped by 5 bases and J by 7 bases, with 18 bases between them. Per the germline V gene, CDR1 is DFQATT and CDR2 is SNEGSKA (reference sequence). The length of the CDR3 is 13 residues. CDR3 DNA: TGCAGTGCTCCGGATCCGGGACACCTAGAGCAGTACTTC. Encoded protein: CSAPDPGHLEQYF.

The chain couples TRBV9 to TRBJ2-1; no firm D call. Trimming left V 5 bases short and J 4 bases short, with 10 bases between. This CDR3 has 13 amino acids. From germline, CDR1 is SGDLS and CDR2 YYNGEE. CDR3 sequence (DNA): TGTGCCAGCAGTGGAGACCTGTACAATGAGCAGTTCTTC. Protein product: CASSGDLYNEQFF. Based on the CDR3 plus reference TRBV9 and TRBJ2-1, the full variable domain is DSGVTQTPKHLITATGQRVTLRCSPRSGDLSVYWYQQSLDQGLQFLIQYYNGEERAKGNILERFSAQQFPDLHSELNLSSLELGDSALYFCASSGDLYNEQFFGPGTRLTVL.

This clonotype was detected many times. The genes are TRBV7-9 and TRBJ2-7, with TRBD1 as a possible D gene (6 bases). The germline V gene has CDR1 SEHNR and CDR2 FQNEAQ (reference sequence). This CDR3 spans 13 amino acids. Trimming removed 5 bases at V and 2 bases at J, with 10 bases between. The chain's CDR3 is CASSPRGPYEQYF. The CDR3 region has the DNA TGTGCCAGCAGCCCCAGGGGACCCTACGAGCAGTACTTC.

Only a few counts were recorded for this clonotype. The J gene is TRBJ2-5, the V gene TRBV20-1; 11 positions agree with TRBD2. Per the germline V gene, CDR1 is DFQATT and CDR2 is SNEGSKA (reference sequence). J lost 5 bases, V lost 4 bases, and 12 bases had no gene match. The CDR3 is 16 amino acids. Here the CDR3 reads CSAKALAGEVLETQYF. The CDR3 region has the DNA TGCAGTGCTAAGGCACTAGCGGGGGAGGTTTTGGAGACCCAGTACTTC.

This clonotype was seen only a few times. This sequence joins TRBV3-1 and TRBJ1-1; possibly TRBD1 for D (5 bases). Trimming took off 3 bases at V and 6 bases at J, with 11 bases between the two ends. The CDR3 consists of 13 residues. Germline loops: CDR1 LGHDT, CDR2 YNNKEL (reference sequence). The CDR3 spells CASSQDNQAEAFF. For the CDR3, the DNA is TGTGCCAGCAGCCAGGACAATCAGGCTGAAGCTTTCTTT.

This chain links TRBV25-1 with TRBJ2-1; D possibly uses TRBD1 or TRBD2 (6 bases each). Trimming removed 2 bases from V and 3 bases from J, with 14 bases in between. CDR1 is MGHDK, CDR2 SYGVNS, per germline. The CDR3 totals 16 residues. DNA of the CDR3: TGTGCCAGCAGTGAACTGACGGGGGCCCTCTACAATGAGCAGTTCTTC. This encodes CASSELTGALYNEQFF.

This clonotype has only a few counts. The chain combines TRBV29-1 with TRBJ2-3, with 7 bases identical to TRBD2. V dropped 4 bases and J dropped 9; count of bases not matched to a gene: 19. CDR1 and CDR2 (germline): SQVTM, ANQGSEA. The CDR3 extends over 16 amino acids. CDR3 sequence (DNA): TGCAGCGTTGGGGGGGGAGCTGGACTGTCTTCTGGCACGCAGTATTTT. Protein product: CSVGGGAGLSSGTQYF.

This clonotype was counted only a few times. This sequence joins TRBV29-1 and TRBJ2-5, with D possibly TRBD1 on 5 matching bases. This CDR3 spans 13 amino acids. Germline assignment: CDR1 SQVTM and CDR2 ANQGSEA. With 4 bases removed from V and 6 bases from J, the gap between germline ends came to 15 bases. The CDR3 reads CSVVASGAKTQYF. The CDR3 nucleotides read TGCAGCGTTGTGGCTAGTGGGGCGAAGACCCAGTACTTC.

V is TRBV20-1 and J is TRBJ2-1, with D perhaps given as TRBD1 or TRBD2 (7 bases each). Germline assignment: CDR1 DFQATT and CDR2 SNEGSKA (reference sequence). V dropped 0 bases and J dropped 4 bases, with 16 bases sitting between them. The CDR3 is made up of 16 amino acids. This chain's CDR3 is CSARDGEGARYNEQFF. CDR3 DNA: TGCAGTGCTAGAGATGGGGAGGGGGCGCGTTACAATGAGCAGTTCTTC.

This clonotype was counted only a few times. The V and J genes are TRBV12-3 or TRBV12-4 and TRBJ1-5; D is unclear. The CDR3 is made up of 13 amino acids. V was pared by 6 bases and J by 4 bases, with 10 bases between. The CDR3 sequence is CASSSWGNQPQHF. The CDR3 DNA sequence: TGTGCCAGCAGCTCTTGGGGTAATCAGCCCCAGCATTTT.